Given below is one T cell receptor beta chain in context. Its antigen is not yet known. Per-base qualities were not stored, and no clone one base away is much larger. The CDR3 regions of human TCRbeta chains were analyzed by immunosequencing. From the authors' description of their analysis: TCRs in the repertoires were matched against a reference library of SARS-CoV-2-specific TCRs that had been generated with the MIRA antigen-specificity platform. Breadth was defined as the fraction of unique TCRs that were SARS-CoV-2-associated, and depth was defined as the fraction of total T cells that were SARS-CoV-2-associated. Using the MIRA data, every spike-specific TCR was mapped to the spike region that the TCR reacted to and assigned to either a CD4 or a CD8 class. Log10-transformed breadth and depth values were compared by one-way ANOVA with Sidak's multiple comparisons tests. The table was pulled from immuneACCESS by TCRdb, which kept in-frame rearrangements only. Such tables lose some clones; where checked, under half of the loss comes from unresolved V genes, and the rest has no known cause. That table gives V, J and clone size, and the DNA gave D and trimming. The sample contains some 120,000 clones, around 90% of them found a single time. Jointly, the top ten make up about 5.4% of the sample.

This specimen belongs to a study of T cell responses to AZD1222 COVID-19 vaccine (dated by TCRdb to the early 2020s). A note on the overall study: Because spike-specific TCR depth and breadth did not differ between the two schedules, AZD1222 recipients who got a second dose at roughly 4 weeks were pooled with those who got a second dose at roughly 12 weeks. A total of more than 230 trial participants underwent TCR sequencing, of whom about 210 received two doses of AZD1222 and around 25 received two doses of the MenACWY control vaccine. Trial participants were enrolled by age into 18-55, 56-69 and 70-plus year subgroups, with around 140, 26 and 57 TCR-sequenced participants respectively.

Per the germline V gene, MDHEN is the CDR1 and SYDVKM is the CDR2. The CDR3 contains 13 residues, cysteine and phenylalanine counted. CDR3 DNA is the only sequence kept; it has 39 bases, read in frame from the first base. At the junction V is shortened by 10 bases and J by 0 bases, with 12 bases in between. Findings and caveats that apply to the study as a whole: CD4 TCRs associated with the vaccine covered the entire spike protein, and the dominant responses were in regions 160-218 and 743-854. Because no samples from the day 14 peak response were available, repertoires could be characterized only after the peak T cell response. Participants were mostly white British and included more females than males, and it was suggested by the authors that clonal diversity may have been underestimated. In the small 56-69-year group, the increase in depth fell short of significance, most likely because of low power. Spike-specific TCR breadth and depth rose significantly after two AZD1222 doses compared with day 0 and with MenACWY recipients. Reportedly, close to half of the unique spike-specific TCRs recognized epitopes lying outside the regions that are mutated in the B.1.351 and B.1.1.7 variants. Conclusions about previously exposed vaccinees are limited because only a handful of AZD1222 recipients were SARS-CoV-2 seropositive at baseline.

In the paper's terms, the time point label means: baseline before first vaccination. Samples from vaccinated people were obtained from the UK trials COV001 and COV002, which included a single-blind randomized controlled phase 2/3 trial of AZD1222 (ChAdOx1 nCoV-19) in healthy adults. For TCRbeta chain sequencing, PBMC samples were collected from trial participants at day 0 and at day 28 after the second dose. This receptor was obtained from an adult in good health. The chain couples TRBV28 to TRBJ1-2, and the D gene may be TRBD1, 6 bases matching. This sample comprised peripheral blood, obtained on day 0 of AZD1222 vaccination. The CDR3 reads CAIEDSTNYGYTF. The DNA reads TGTGCCATCGAGGACAGTACTAACTATGGCTACACCTTC.